This TCR beta chain was identified during a study of metastatic and nonmetastatic thyroid tumors. CDR3 size: 12 residues. With 5 bases removed from V and 10 bases from J, the gap between germline ends came to 12 bases. Germline loops: CDR1 SEHNR, CDR2 FQNEAQ (reference sequence). Using MiXCR, TCRdb re-called clones from the PCR reads. The table has 89,000 or so clones, 8% to 9.5% seen once; the top ten hold 8.8%. This clone was observed many times. No patient received treatment before thyroid surgery. The sample comprised blood. The V gene is TRBV7-9, the J gene TRBJ2-1; D is unclear. The TCR originated in a female donor with papillary thyroid cancer or a benign thyroid nodule (not recorded which). Some clones in this sample may be carry-over from other donors' samples. The CDR3 bases are TGTGCCAGCAGCGGAGACGGGTCGGAGCAGTTCTTC. This gives the protein CASSGDGSEQFF. Drawing the rest from reference TRBV7-9 and TRBJ2-1, the complete variable domain is DTGVSQNPRHKITKRGQNVTFRCDPISEHNRLYWYRQTLGQGPEFLTYFQNEAQLEKSRLLSDRFSAERPKGSFSTLEIQRTEQGDSAMYLCASSGDGSEQFFGPGTRLTVL.